These 31 T cell receptor beta chains originate from one sample sequenced in a study of cytomegalovirus exposure and HLA in healthy donors. The PCR ran on 60 Vbeta and 13 Jbeta primers. Clones were read by immunoSEQ multiplex PCR, and TCRdb kept only the in-frame ones, dropping some. The sample has 110,000 or so clones; just under 80% are singletons. Source material: PBMCs. Receptors were obtained from a male donor in good health and CMV-seronegative.

This clone was detected only once. V usage is TRBV27 and J usage is TRBJ1-1; D remains ambiguous. Trimming removed 8 bases at V and 4 bases at J, with 14 bases between. Germline V gene sequence: CDR1 MNHEY, CDR2 SMNVEV (reference sequence). The CDR3 loop spans 13 amino acids. CDR3 sequence: CASLGYSSTEAFF. CDR3 in DNA: TGTGCCAGCCTCGGGTATTCAAGCACTGAAGCTTTCTTT.

This chain uses TRBV18 with TRBJ1-2; TRBD1 aligns across 10 bases. This CDR3 has 16 residues. The germline V gene encodes CDR1 KGHSH and CDR2 LQKENI. J lost 6 bases, V lost 3 bases, and 10 bases had no gene match. The CDR3 here is CASSPNQGQGTDGYTF. In DNA form, the CDR3 reads TGTGCCAGCTCACCGAACCAGGGACAGGGGACTGATGGCTACACCTTC.

This rearrangement joins TRBV7-2 to TRBJ2-1; the D is unclear. CDR3 length: 12 amino acids. The germline V gene encodes CDR1 SGHTA and CDR2 FQGNSA. The V and J ends lost 4 bases and 10 bases respectively, with 11 bases between them. The CDR3 bases are TGTGCCAGCAGCTCATACCTGCGAGAGCAGTTCTTC. Translated, it gives CASSSYLREQFF.

This clone has a count of ten or more. The chain joins TRBV4-1 to TRBJ2-2; 7 bases align to TRBD1. The CDR3 extends over 16 amino acids. Per the germline V gene, CDR1 is MGHRA and CDR2 is YSYEKL. Germline trimming cut 5 bases from V and 4 bases from J; bases unmatched to any gene: 10. DNA of the CDR3: TGCGCCAGCAGCACTCGACAGGGTGCGGTCACCGGGGAGCTGTTTTTT. Encoded protein: CASSTRQGAVTGELFF.

This clone was observed a handful of times. The chain has TRBV5-4 and TRBJ2-7, with a possible D match to TRBD1 (8 bases). Germline V gene lookup returns CDR1 SGHNT and CDR2 YYREEE (reference sequence). Trimming removed 3 bases at V and 1 base at J, with 11 bases between. The length of the CDR3 is 14 residues. The chain's CDR3 is CASSSQGGSYEQYF. Written as DNA, the CDR3 is TGTGCCAGCAGCTCACAGGGGGGGTCCTACGAGCAGTACTTC.

The V call is TRBV27, the J call TRBJ2-6, with 8 bases matching TRBD1. This CDR3 is built from 17 residues. The V gene's germline CDR1 is MNHEY and CDR2 SMNVEV (reference sequence). V lost 4 bases and J lost 1; bases outside the gene matches: 6. The CDR3 nucleotides are TGTGCCAGCAGTTCCAGGGGGCTTGGGTCTGGGGCCAACGTCCTGACTTTC. This encodes CASSSRGLGSGANVLTF.

Ten or more counts support this clone. This chain links TRBV6-1 with TRBJ1-1; D gene uncertain. CDR1 is MNHNS, CDR2 SASEGT, per germline. The CDR3 length is 17 residues. Trimming took 2 bases from V and 1 from J, leaving 17 bases between them. Written as DNA, the CDR3 is TGTGCCAGCAGTGAATGGTCCCGGGCACGGGGGAACACTGAAGCTTTCTTT. Its translation is CASSEWSRARGNTEAFF.

The gene calls are TRBV4-3 and TRBJ2-3; a weak D match, TRBD2 (5 bases). CDR1 is LGHNA, CDR2 YSLEER, per germline. V lost 5 bases, J lost 5 bases, and 17 bases lay in between. The CDR3 consists of 15 residues. Written as DNA, the CDR3 is TGCGCCAGCAGCAGAGAGACACGAGGGAAAGATACGCAGTATTTT. This sequence encodes CASSRETRGKDTQYF.

The J gene is TRBJ2-1, the V gene TRBV19, with no clear D. The CDR3 is made up of 18 amino acids. V was clipped by 1 base and J by 0 bases, with 16 bases between them. CDR1 is LNHDA and CDR2 is SQIVND in the germline V gene (reference sequence). Here the CDR3 reads CASSIGETERFSYNEQFF. For the CDR3, the DNA is TGTGCCAGTAGTATAGGAGAGACTGAAAGATTCTCCTACAATGAGCAGTTCTTC.

The genes are TRBV7-9 and TRBJ2-5; a weak D match, TRBD2 (5 bases). The end of the DNA is better explained by TRBJ2-7, so the J call may be wrong. Germline CDR1 SEHNR, CDR2 FQNEAQ (reference sequence). The CDR3 contains 14 residues. The CDR3 nucleotides are TGTGCCAGCAGCTTTGGGCTAGCCAAGGGCGAGCAGTACTTC. Residues: CASSFGLAKGEQYF.

This clone was seen a single time. The V call is TRBV19, the J call TRBJ1-5, with TRBD1 matching 9 bases. CDR3 length: 16 amino acids. Trimming took 4 bases from V and 6 from J; bases not matched to a gene: 10. The germline V gene encodes CDR1 LNHDA and CDR2 SQIVND (reference sequence). CDR3 DNA: TGTGCCAGTAGTAAGGGTTACAGGGGGCAGGGTCAGCCCCAGCATTTT. It yields the protein CASSKGYRGQGQPQHF.

The chain recombines TRBV27 with TRBJ2-1; TRBD1 matches 10 bases. The germline gives CDR1 MNHEY, CDR2 SMNVEV (reference sequence). The CDR3 is 15 amino acids. The junction had 3 bases not matched to a gene; V was cut back by 2 bases and J by 5 bases. The CDR3 is CASSLDRGRNNEQFF. The DNA for the CDR3 is TGTGCCAGCAGTTTAGACAGGGGGCGAAACAATGAGCAGTTCTTC.

Only one count was recorded for this clone. The gene calls are TRBV19 and TRBJ1-4; perhaps TRBD1 as D (6 bases). The germline gives CDR1 LNHDA, CDR2 SQIVND (reference sequence). The CDR3 sequence is 15 residues long. Trimming cost V 4 bases and J 5 bases, with 14 bases left between them. The CDR3 sequence: CASSTRQAENEKLFF. The CDR3 DNA reads as TGTGCCAGTAGTACCCGACAGGCGGAAAATGAAAAACTGTTTTTT.

This clone was found a few times. The genes are TRBV7-2 and TRBJ2-5, with D possibly TRBD1 on 7 matching bases. The J call may be in error: the DNA end matches TRBJ2-7 better. Looked up from germline, CDR1 is SGHTA and CDR2 is FQGNSA. The CDR3 loop spans 14 amino acids. The CDR3 coding sequence is TGTGCCAGCAGCACCCGACAGGGAGGTTACGAGCAGTACTTC. Protein: CASSTRQGGYEQYF.

CDR3 amino acids: CSVGLRDDQETQYF. CDR3 in DNA: TGCAGCGTTGGCCTCCGGGATGACCAAGAGACCCAGTACTTC. The chain uses TRBV29-1 and TRBJ2-5; the D gene is possibly TRBD2 (5 bases). V was pared by 4 bases and J by 0 bases, with 12 bases between. CDR3 size: 14 residues. Germline lookup yields CDR1 SQVTM and CDR2 ANQGSEA.

This chain joins TRBV29-1 and TRBJ2-3; D ambiguous. Between the trimmed V and J ends, which lost 4 bases and 4 bases, there was a span of 9 bases. The CDR3 covers 12 residues. The germline gives CDR1 SQVTM, CDR2 ANQGSEA. This CDR3 reads CSVVELADTQYF. The CDR3, as DNA: TGCAGCGTTGTGGAGTTGGCAGATACGCAGTATTTT.

J is TRBJ1-5 and V is TRBV28; 9 bases are a match to TRBD1. The ends lost 5 bases at V and 0 bases at J; junction bases unmatched: 2. The CDR3 covers 15 residues. The germline V gene has CDR1 MDHEN and CDR2 SYDVKM. The CDR3 bases are TGTGCCAGCAGTACAGGGGGCCTTAGCAATCAGCCCCAGCATTTT. Translating gives CASSTGGLSNQPQHF.

The gene calls are TRBV28 and TRBJ2-1; a weak D match, TRBD2 (5 bases). Germline V gene sequence: CDR1 MDHEN, CDR2 SYDVKM. Trimming cost V 2 bases and J 4 bases, with 18 bases left between them. This CDR3 contains 17 residues. Here the CDR3 DNA reads TGTGCCAGCAGTTTAAGGTCGAGGGAGTCCCGTTACAATGAGCAGTTCTTC. It translates to CASSLRSRESRYNEQFF.

V and J are TRBV11-3 and TRBJ1-4; D might be TRBD1 (6 bases). The CDR3 sequence is 13 residues long. Trimming took off 5 bases at V and 7 bases at J, with 11 bases between the two ends. CDR1 is SGHNT and CDR2 is YENEEA in the germline V gene. CDR3 amino acids: CASSRDTGEKLFF. The CDR3 DNA follows: TGTGCCAGCAGCCGGGACACAGGTGAAAAACTGTTTTTT. Drawing the rest from reference TRBV11-3 and TRBJ1-4, the complete variable domain is EAGVVQSPRYKIIEKKQPVAFWCNPISGHNTLYWYLQNLGQGPELLIRYENEEAVDDSQLPKDRFSAERLKGVDSTLKIQPAELGDSAVYLCASSRDTGEKLFFGSGTQLSVL.

The chain couples TRBV5-4 to TRBJ2-3, with TRBD2 matching over 12 bases. V lost 4 bases and J lost 5; bases outside the gene matches: 5. Per the germline V gene, CDR1 is SGHNT and CDR2 is YYREEE (reference sequence). CDR3 length equals 15 residues. The CDR3 spells CASSRTSGERDTQYF. The DNA of the CDR3 is TGTGCCAGCAGCCGGACTAGCGGGGAGAGAGATACGCAGTATTTT. The variable domain in full, completed from reference TRBV5-4 and TRBJ2-3, reads ETGVTQSPTHLIKTRGQQVTLRCSSQSGHNTVSWYQQALGQGPQFIFQYYREEENGRGNFPPRFSGLQFPNYSSELNVNALELDDSALYLCASSRTSGERDTQYFGPGTRLTVL.

V is TRBV2 and J is TRBJ2-7; 8 nucleotides match TRBD1. CDR3 size: 15 residues. Losses at the gene ends were 4 bases for V and 2 bases for J; bases not matched to a gene: 7. The V gene's germline CDR1 is SNHLY and CDR2 FYNNEI. DNA for the CDR3: TGTGCCAGCAGTGGACGGGACAGGCTGACCTACGAGCAGTACTTC. Protein: CASSGRDRLTYEQYF.

The chain uses TRBV7-2 and TRBJ2-3, with D possibly TRBD1 on 6 matching bases. Trimming shortened V by 4 bases and J by 2 bases, and 19 bases separated the two germline ends. The CDR3 extends over 17 amino acids. The germline gives CDR1 SGHTA, CDR2 FQGNSA. The CDR3, as DNA: TGTGCCAGCAGCTCGCCCAGGGGTTTTGTTCACACAGATACGCAGTATTTT. This codes for CASSSPRGFVHTDTQYF.

The chain uses TRBV7-8 and TRBJ2-7, with 8 nucleotides matching TRBD2. Germline V gives CDR1 SGHVS, CDR2 FQNEAQ. The CDR3 extends over 13 amino acids. V lost 4 bases, J lost 3 bases, and 2 bases stayed unmatched. CDR3 DNA sequence: TGTGCCAGCAGCTCCCTAGCGGGCTACGAGCAGTACTTC. Protein product: CASSSLAGYEQYF.

The rearrangement joins TRBV27 to TRBJ2-1, with a tentative D call TRBD1 (7 bases). Trimming shortened V by 3 bases and J by 6 bases, and 24 bases separated the two germline ends. The CDR3 sequence is 18 residues long. The germline V gene encodes CDR1 MNHEY and CDR2 SMNVEV (reference sequence). The CDR3 DNA reads TGTGCCAGCAGTTTCCGGGACAGAGGACTATCAGCATCCAATGAGCAGTTCTTC. Protein: CASSFRDRGLSASNEQFF.

This chain uses TRBV18 with TRBJ2-7; D might be TRBD2 (5 bases). Between the trimmed V and J ends, which lost 3 bases and 5 bases, there was a span of 11 bases. Germline V gene sequence: CDR1 KGHSH, CDR2 LQKENI. This CDR3 contains 13 residues. The CDR3 DNA reads as TGTGCCAGCTCACCTGGACTCATGAACGAGCAGTACTTC. Translated: CASSPGLMNEQYF.

The rearrangement uses TRBV2 and TRBJ1-5, with TRBD1 identical over 12 bases. J was trimmed by 2 bases and V by 9 bases; bases with no gene match: 11. Germline V CDR1 and CDR2: SNHLY, FYNNEI. CDR3 size: 17 residues. The CDR3 DNA is TGTGCCAGTCTCGGGACAGGGGGCAGGCGGGGCAATCAGCCCCAGCATTTT. Protein product: CASLGTGGRRGNQPQHF.

This clone was picked up one time. The chain joins TRBV11-3 to TRBJ1-3; D remains ambiguous. Trimming pared 0 bases from V and 0 bases from J, leaving 6 bases between. CDR1 and CDR2 (germline): SGHNT, YENEEA. The CDR3 consists of 15 residues. CDR3 sequence: CASSLEVLSGNTIYF. CDR3 bases: TGTGCCAGCAGCTTAGAGGTACTCTCTGGAAACACCATATATTTT.

The chain employs TRBV19 and TRBJ1-1, with a possible D match to TRBD1 (6 bases). The CDR3 is 17 amino acids. V dropped 1 base and J dropped 0 bases, with 15 bases sitting between them. CDR1 LNHDA and CDR2 SQIVND come from the germline V gene (reference sequence). The DNA for the CDR3 is TGTGCCAGTAGTATAGGGGGCAGGGGAGAGATGAACACTGAAGCTTTCTTT. Amino acid sequence: CASSIGGRGEMNTEAFF.

V usage is TRBV28 and J usage is TRBJ2-1, with TRBD1 matching over 7 bases. After removal of 6 bases from V and 6 bases from J, the junction contained 23 bases not matched to a gene. The germline V gene encodes CDR1 MDHEN and CDR2 SYDVKM. This CDR3 comprises 19 residues. CDR3 sequence reads: CASSTPLVHRGGGLNEQFF. CDR3 nucleotides: TGTGCCAGCAGCACCCCCCTAGTTCATCGAGGGGGCGGCCTCAATGAGCAGTTCTTC. Drawing the rest from reference TRBV28 and TRBJ2-1, the complete variable domain is DVKVTQSSRYLVKRTGEKVFLECVQDMDHENMFWYRQDPGLGLRLIYFSYDVKMKEKGDIPEGYSVSREKKERFSLILESASTNQTSMYLCASSTPLVHRGGGLNEQFFGPGTRLTVL.

The chain carries TRBV4-1 and TRBJ2-2; TRBD1 aligns across 7 bases. This CDR3 comprises 14 residues. Germline-derived CDR1 and CDR2 are MGHRA and YSYEKL. V lost 1 base to trimming and J lost 9 bases; unmatched junction nucleotides: 5. The chain's CDR3 is CASSQVGTARELFF. The CDR3 DNA is TGCGCCAGCAGCCAAGTCGGGACAGCGAGGGAGCTGTTTTTT.

Points on this clone: At one boundary the junction diverges from the germline segment, which might be a read error. This chain connects TRBV6-6 to TRBJ2-5; 7 bases align to TRBD1. The CDR3 extends over 14 amino acids. CDR1 and CDR2 from the germline V gene are MNHNY and SVGAGI (reference sequence). CDR3 amino acids: CASSDSTGSETQYF. Written as DNA, the CDR3 is TGTGCCAGCAGTGACTCGACAGGGTCAGAGACCCAGTACTTC.